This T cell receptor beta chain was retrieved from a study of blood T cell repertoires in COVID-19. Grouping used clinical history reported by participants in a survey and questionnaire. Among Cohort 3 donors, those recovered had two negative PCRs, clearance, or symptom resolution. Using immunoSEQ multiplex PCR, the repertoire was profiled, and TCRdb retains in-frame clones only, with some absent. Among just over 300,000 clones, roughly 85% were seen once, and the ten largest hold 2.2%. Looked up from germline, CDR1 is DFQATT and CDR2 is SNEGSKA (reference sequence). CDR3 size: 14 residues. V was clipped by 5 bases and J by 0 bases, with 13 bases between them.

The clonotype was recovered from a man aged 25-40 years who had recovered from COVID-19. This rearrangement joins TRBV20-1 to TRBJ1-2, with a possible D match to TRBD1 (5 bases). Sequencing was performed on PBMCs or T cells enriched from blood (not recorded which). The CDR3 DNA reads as TGCAGTGCTGGTGCTGGGGGGACTAACTATGGCTACACCTTC. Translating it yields CSAGAGGTNYGYTF.